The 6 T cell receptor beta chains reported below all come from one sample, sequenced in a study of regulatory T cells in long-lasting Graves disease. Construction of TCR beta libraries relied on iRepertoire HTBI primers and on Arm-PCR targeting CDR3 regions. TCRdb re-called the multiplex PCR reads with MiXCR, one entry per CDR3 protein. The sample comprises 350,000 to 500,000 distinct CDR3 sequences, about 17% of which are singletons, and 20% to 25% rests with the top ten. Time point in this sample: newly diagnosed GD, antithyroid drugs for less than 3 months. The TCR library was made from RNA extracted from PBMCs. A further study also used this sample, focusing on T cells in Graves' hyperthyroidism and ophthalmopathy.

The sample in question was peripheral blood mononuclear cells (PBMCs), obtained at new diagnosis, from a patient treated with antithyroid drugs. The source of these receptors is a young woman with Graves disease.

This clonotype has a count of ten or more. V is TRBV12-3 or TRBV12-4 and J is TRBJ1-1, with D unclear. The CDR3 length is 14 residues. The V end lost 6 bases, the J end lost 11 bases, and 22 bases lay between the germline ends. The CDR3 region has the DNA TGTGCCAGCAGCCCCCTGACGAACCGACCGGGGGCTTTCTTT. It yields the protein CASSPLTNRPGAFF.

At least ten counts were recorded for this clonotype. This CDR3 is CATSRGRLNTEAFF. As DNA, the CDR3 is TGTGCCACCAGCAGAGGAAGACTGAACACTGAAGCTTTCTTT. The chain has TRBV15 and TRBJ1-1; D gene ambiguous. V lost 1 base and J lost 0, with 6 bases in between. This CDR3 has 14 residues. CDR1 LNHNV and CDR2 YYDKDF come from the germline V gene (reference sequence).

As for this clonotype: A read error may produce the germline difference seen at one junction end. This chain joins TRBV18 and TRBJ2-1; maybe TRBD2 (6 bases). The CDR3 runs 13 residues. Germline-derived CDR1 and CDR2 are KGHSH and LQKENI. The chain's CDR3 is CANSPRRGDEQFF. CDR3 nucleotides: TGTGCCAACTCACCAAGGAGGGGAGATGAGCAGTTCTTC.

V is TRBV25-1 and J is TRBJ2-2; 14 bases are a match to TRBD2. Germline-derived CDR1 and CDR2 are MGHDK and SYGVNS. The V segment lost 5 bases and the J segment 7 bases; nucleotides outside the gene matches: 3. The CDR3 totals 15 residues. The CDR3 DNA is TGTGCCAGCAGTTCGACTAGCGGGAGGGGCGGGGAGCTGTTTTTT. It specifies CASSSTSGRGGELFF.

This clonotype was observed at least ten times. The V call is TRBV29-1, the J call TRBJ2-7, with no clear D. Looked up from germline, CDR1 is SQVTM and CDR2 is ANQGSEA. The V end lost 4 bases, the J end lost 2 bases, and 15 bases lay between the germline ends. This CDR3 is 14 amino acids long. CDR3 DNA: TGCAGCGTTGTTTCACGTAGATCTCCCTACGAGCAGTACTTC. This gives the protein CSVVSRRSPYEQYF.

For the CDR3, the DNA is TGTGCCAGCAGCCCGTTGATGGGGAGCAATCAGCCCCAGCATTTT. This translates into CASSPLMGSNQPQHF. V usage is TRBV6-1 and J usage is TRBJ1-5; D remains unclear. This CDR3 contains 15 residues. Trimming removed 6 bases at V and 1 base at J, with 13 bases between. Per the germline V gene, CDR1 is MNHNS and CDR2 is SASEGT.